The rows below give T cell receptor beta chains drawn from one sample of a study of T cell responses to AZD1222 COVID-19 vaccine. Profiled with immunoSEQ multiplex PCR; TCRdb holds only in-frame clones, not every one. The table includes around 120,000 clones, around 94% detected once. Source: peripheral blood, taken on day 0 of AZD1222 vaccination. The receptors were sampled from an adult in good health. Each CDR3 is given with its conserved first and last residue. The D gene is left open where the match is weak. Size is omitted from some rows. Given values are once, few, many or a class for expanded clones.

v_call	j_call	d_call	clone_size	cdr3_aa	cdr3_nt
TRBV7-9	TRBJ2-3	.	.	CASTITGADTQYF	TGTGCCAGCACAATAACCGGGGCAGATACGCAGTATTTT
TRBV29-1	TRBJ2-7	TRBD2	.	CSVGASGDYEQYF	TGCAGCGTTGGGGCTAGCGGGGACTACGAGCAGTACTTC
TRBV4-3	TRBJ2-7	.	.	CASSQDISVSYEQYF	TGCGCCAGCAGCCAAGATATTTCAGTCTCCTACGAGCAGTACTTC
TRBV7-8	TRBJ1-2	.	.	CASSLAVSRRDGVGYTF	TGTGCCAGCAGCTTAGCTGTCAGTCGCCGGGACGGTGTGGGCTACACCTTC
TRBV2	TRBJ1-4	.	.	CASSGRRPREKLFF	TGTGCCAGCAGTGGGCGGAGGCCCCGGGAAAAACTGTTTTTT
TRBV5-1	TRBJ1-1	.	.	CASALRGGFMNTEAFF	TGCGCCAGCGCGCTCAGGGGCGGGTTCATGAACACTGAAGCTTTCTTT
TRBV12-3/TRBV12-4	TRBJ1-3	.	once	CASSYFSGNTIYF	TGTGCCAGCAGCTATTTCTCTGGAAACACCATATATTTT
TRBV7-2	TRBJ2-1	.	.	CASSLPRRYNNEQFF	TGTGCCAGCAGCTTACCTAGGCGCTATAACAATGAGCAGTTCTTC
TRBV28	TRBJ1-2	.	.	CASSFGQRYGYTF	TGTGCCAGCAGTTTTGGCCAGAGGTATGGCTACACCTTC
TRBV5-6	TRBJ1-2	.	.	CASSLWGYAGYTF	TGTGCCAGCAGCTTGTGGGGGTACGCTGGCTACACCTTC
TRBV28	TRBJ1-5	.	.	CASSFGNQPQHF	TGTGCCAGCAGTTTCGGCAATCAGCCCCAGCATTTT
TRBV12-5	TRBJ1-1	.	.	CASGLVLGRSEVNTEAFF	TGTGCTAGTGGTTTGGTTCTTGGACGGAGTGAAGTGAACACTGAAGCTTTCTTT
TRBV5-1	TRBJ1-3	.	once	CASSSGRGARSSGNTIYF	TGCGCCAGCAGCTCGGGTCGGGGCGCCCGATCCTCTGGAAACACCATATATTTT
TRBV4-3	TRBJ2-3	.	.	CASSQDSSPRGTDTQYF	TGCGCCAGCAGCCAAGATAGCTCCCCCAGGGGCACAGATACGCAGTATTTT
TRBV18	TRBJ1-1	TRBD1	few	CASSLRDRNTEAFF	TGTGCCAGCTCACTCCGGGACAGGAACACTGAAGCTTTCTTT
TRBV29-1	TRBJ1-1	.	.	CSVVGLSTEAFF	TGCAGCGTTGTGGGGCTTAGTACTGAAGCTTTCTTT
TRBV5-8	TRBJ1-2	TRBD1	.	CASSHDRDYGYTF	TGTGCCAGCAGCCATGACAGGGACTATGGCTACACCTTC
TRBV24-1	TRBJ2-7	.	.	CATSDFKGLSYEQYF	TGTGCCACCAGTGATTTTAAGGGATTGTCCTACGAGCAGTACTTC
TRBV5-1	TRBJ2-2	.	.	CASSPGRAQPGELFF	TGCGCCAGCAGCCCAGGTCGGGCCCAGCCCGGGGAGCTGTTTTTT
TRBV19	TRBJ1-6	TRBD1	.	CASGGQIFLSSPLHF	TGTGCCAGTGGGGGACAGATCTTCCTATCTTCACCCCTCCACTTT
TRBV6-5	TRBJ2-7	.	.	CASSYPGNEQYF	TGTGCCAGCAGTTACCCAGGGAACGAGCAGTACTTC
TRBV19	TRBJ2-1	.	.	CASSIQRVTYNEQFF	TGTGCCAGTAGTATCCAGCGGGTCACCTACAATGAGCAGTTCTTC
TRBV19	TRBJ1-1	.	.	CASSKVRNTEAFF	TGTGCCAGTAGTAAGGTCAGAAACACTGAAGCTTTCTTT